A selection of T cell receptor beta chains follows, all from one sample in a study of identical twins. TCRdb reanalysed the 5' RACE reads using MiXCR and keeps one entry per CDR3 protein. The table shows over 500,000 distinct CDR3 sequences, with less than 25% occurring only once. The same sample was also used in a study of T cells expressing NK-cell markers.

The source material was CD4+ T cells sorted from blood. These receptors were obtained from a woman under 30 in good health. The CDR3 runs from the conserved cysteine through the conserved F or W. A D gene is named only where the DNA matches it firmly. Clone size, where shown, is once, few, many, or a class for clones that have expanded.

d_gene	abundance	j_gene	v_gene	len	CDR3nt	CDR3aa
TRBD2	few	TRBJ2-1	TRBV6-2/TRBV6-3	17	TGTGCCAGCACCGACCGAGCCGGGACTAGGAGAAACAATGAGCAGTTCTTC	CASTDRAGTRRNNEQFF
-	-	TRBJ1-1	TRBV30	12	TGTGCCTGCCTCCCACGGAACACTGAAGCTTTCTTT	CACLPRNTEAFF
-	-	TRBJ2-3	TRBV5-1	15	TGCGCCAGCAGCACGACGACGGAACTCACAGATACGCAGTATTTT	CASSTTTELTDTQYF
-	few	TRBJ2-5	TRBV10-1	13	TGCGCCAGCACCTCCGGGGCCGGGGAGACCCAGTACTTC	CASTSGAGETQYF
-	-	TRBJ2-7	TRBV6-1	15	TGTGCCAGCAGCCCGTACCGGGACCGAAGCTACGAGCAGTACTTC	CASSPYRDRSYEQYF
-	many	TRBJ2-2	TRBV12-3/TRBV12-4	14	TGTGCCAGCAGCCGGGACCCCTACACCGGGGAGCTGTTTTTT	CASSRDPYTGELFF
TRBD2	-	TRBJ2-5	TRBV20-1	16	TGCAGTGCTTCTCCGGTTAGCGGGGGAAGACAAGAGACCCAGTACTTC	CSASPVSGGRQETQYF
-	few	TRBJ2-1	TRBV29-1	19	TGCAGCGCCCCGGGAAAGTTTATGTCAGGTAGCGGAATCGTTAATGAGCAGTTCTTC	CSAPGKFMSGSGIVNEQFF
-	few	TRBJ2-5	TRBV4-3	14	TGCGCCAGCAGCCAAGTCAGTGAAAGAGAGACCCAGTACTTC	CASSQVSERETQYF
-	once	TRBJ2-3	TRBV20-1	16	TGCAGTGCTAGGAAATTGGGGAGGACGAGCACAGATACGCAGTATTTT	CSARKLGRTSTDTQYF
TRBD1	many	TRBJ2-5	TRBV25-1	14	TGTGCCAGCAGTGACGACAGGGGTGGAGAGACCCAGTACTTC	CASSDDRGGETQYF
-	-	TRBJ2-3	TRBV11-2	15	TGTGCCAGCAGCTACGTTGATTATAGCACAGATACGCAGTATTTT	CASSYVDYSTDTQYF
TRBD1	few	TRBJ2-7	TRBV13	14	TGTGCCAGCAGCTCCGGGACAGACCGCTACGAGCAGTACTTC	CASSSGTDRYEQYF
TRBD1	-	TRBJ2-7	TRBV20-1	14	TGCAGTGCTACAATCCCCGGGACAGGGGGCGAGCAGTACTTC	CSATIPGTGGEQYF
-	few	TRBJ2-2	TRBV9	17	TGTGCCAGCAGCCCGCCCGGATTTCCGCCGAACACCGGGGAGCTGTTTTTT	CASSPPGFPPNTGELFF
-	-	TRBJ1-1	TRBV20-1	13	TGCAGTGCTTCGCAGGGCTTGGGCACTGAAGCTTTCTTT	CSASQGLGTEAFF